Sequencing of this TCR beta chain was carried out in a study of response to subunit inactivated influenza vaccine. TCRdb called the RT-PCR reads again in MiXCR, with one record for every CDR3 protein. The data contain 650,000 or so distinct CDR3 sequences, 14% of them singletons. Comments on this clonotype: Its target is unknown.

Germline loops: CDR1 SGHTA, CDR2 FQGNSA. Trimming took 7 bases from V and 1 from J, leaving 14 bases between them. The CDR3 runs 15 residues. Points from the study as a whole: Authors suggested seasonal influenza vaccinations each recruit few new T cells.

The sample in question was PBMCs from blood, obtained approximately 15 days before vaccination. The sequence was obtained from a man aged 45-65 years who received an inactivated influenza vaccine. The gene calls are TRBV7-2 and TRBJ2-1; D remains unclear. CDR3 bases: TGTGCCAGCACGACCGACTCGAGGTCCTACAATGAGCAGTTCTTC. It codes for CASTTDSRSYNEQFF.